The T cell receptor (beta chain) under discussion was sequenced for a study of follicular helper T cells after annual influenza vaccination. Regarding time point: 2014-2015 season, pre-vaccination. Germline assignment: CDR1 LNHDA and CDR2 SQIVND (reference sequence). J lost 0 bases, V lost 5 bases, and 11 bases had no gene match. This CDR3 comprises 18 residues. Measured with immunoSEQ multiplex PCR; TCRdb has only the in-frame clones, and not every one. The sample records 9,900 or so clones, over 65% being singletons. The sample in question was CXCR5- memory CD4+ T cells sorted from blood, obtained on the day of influenza vaccination. This chain connects TRBV19 to TRBJ2-5; 11 nucleotides line up with TRBD2. The TCR comes from an adult who received the influenza vaccine. The CDR3 DNA is TGTGCCAGTAGTTCTCGACTAGCGGGACCTCCCTACCAAGAGACCCAGTACTTC. Translated: CASSSRLAGPPYQETQYF.